Listed below are T cell receptor beta chains from one sample, sequenced in a study of cytomegalovirus exposure and HLA in healthy donors. The table came from immunoSEQ multiplex PCR; TCRdb's copy has only in-frame clones and leaves some out. The top ten clones hold roughly 1.4% of a sample with approximately 200,000 clones, approximately 79% of them seen once. Material for sequencing was PBMCs. Receptors were obtained from a girl under 18 in good health and CMV-seropositive. Both conserved end residues are part of each CDR3. The D gene is left open where the match is weak. Expanded clones get a size class; other rows say once, few or many, or leave the size out.

J: TRBJ1-2; V: TRBV6-1; D: TRBD1; size: -; length: 14; CDR3: CASSPGTAPYGYTF; DNA: TGTGCCAGCAGCCCCGGGACAGCACCCTATGGCTACACCTTC
J: TRBJ2-3; V: TRBV2; D: TRBD2; size: -; length: 18; CDR3: CASSEFPTAGEATDTQYF; DNA: TGTGCCAGCAGTGAATTTCCCACGGCGGGGGAAGCCACAGATACGCAGTATTTT
J: TRBJ2-1; V: TRBV14; D: -; size: -; length: 16; CDR3: CASSRMRGDLYNEQFF; DNA: TGTGCCAGCAGCCGCATGCGCGGGGACCTCTACAATGAGCAGTTCTTC
J: TRBJ2-2; V: TRBV27; D: -; size: -; length: 18; CDR3: CASSLSIVRDLTPGELFF; DNA: TGTGCCAGCAGTTTATCGATTGTGCGGGACCTTACCCCCGGGGAGCTGTTTTTT
J: TRBJ1-2; V: TRBV5-4; D: TRBD1; size: once; length: 14; CDR3: CASSLGGQGYGYTF; DNA: TGTGCCAGCAGCTTGGGGGGACAGGGCTATGGCTACACCTTC
J: TRBJ1-2; V: TRBV6-5; D: TRBD1; size: -; length: 14; CDR3: CASSYNQGGSGYTF; DNA: TGTGCCAGCAGTTACAACCAGGGGGGCTCTGGCTACACCTTC
J: TRBJ2-3; V: TRBV5-1; D: -; size: -; length: 13; CDR3: CASSLGGTDTQYF; DNA: TGCGCCAGCAGCTTGGGAGGCACAGATACGCAGTATTTT
J: TRBJ2-3; V: TRBV4-1; D: -; size: -; length: 13; CDR3: CASSLLIGDTQYF; DNA: TGCGCCAGCAGCCTTCTGATCGGAGATACGCAGTATTTT
J: TRBJ1-1; V: TRBV18; D: -; size: -; length: 13; CDR3: CASSPPINTEAFF; DNA: TGTGCCAGCTCACCACCAATAAACACTGAAGCTTTCTTT
J: TRBJ2-7; V: TRBV2; D: TRBD1; size: -; length: 14; CDR3: CASNPPGQTYEQYF; DNA: TGTGCCAGCAATCCACCGGGACAGACCTACGAGCAGTACTTC
J: TRBJ1-1; V: TRBV6-5; D: TRBD1; size: -; length: 13; CDR3: CASGGGGNTEAFF; DNA: TGTGCCAGCGGAGGGGGCGGGAACACTGAAGCTTTCTTT
J: TRBJ2-5; V: TRBV6-5; D: TRBD2; size: -; length: 15; CDR3: CASSPGGGRRGTQYF; DNA: TGTGCCAGCAGCCCCGGGGGGGGCCGGAGGGGGACCCAGTACTTC
J: TRBJ1-3; V: TRBV29-1; D: TRBD1; size: -; length: 14; CDR3: CSVLQGGTGNTIYF; DNA: TGCAGCGTTCTACAGGGGGGAACTGGAAACACCATATATTTT
J: TRBJ2-5; V: TRBV19; D: TRBD1; size: -; length: 14; CDR3: CASRSGTAEETQYF; DNA: TGTGCCAGTAGATCAGGGACAGCCGAAGAGACCCAGTACTTC
J: TRBJ1-1; V: TRBV7-8; D: TRBD1; size: -; length: 13; CDR3: CASSLPTGGNAFF; DNA: TGTGCCAGCAGCTTACCCACAGGGGGGAACGCTTTCTTT
J: TRBJ2-5; V: TRBV10-3; D: -; size: -; length: 14; CDR3: CAISESIQGETQYF; DNA: TGTGCCATCAGTGAGTCGATCCAGGGGGAGACCCAGTACTTC
J: TRBJ1-2; V: TRBV6-6; D: TRBD1; size: few; length: 15; CDR3: CASRRTGGIDYGYTF; DNA: TGTGCCAGCAGGCGGACAGGGGGAATCGACTATGGCTACACCTTC
J: TRBJ1-1; V: TRBV29-1; D: -; size: once; length: 13; CDR3: CSVVSALNTEAFF; DNA: TGCAGCGTTGTGAGCGCCCTGAACACTGAAGCTTTCTTT
J: TRBJ2-5; V: TRBV6-6; D: -; size: -; length: 13; CDR3: CASSYAGQETQYF; DNA: TGTGCCAGCAGTTACGCAGGCCAAGAGACCCAGTACTTC
J: TRBJ1-6; V: TRBV6-5; D: TRBD1; size: -; length: 14; CDR3: CASSRGQGDSPLHF; DNA: TGTGCCAGCAGCCGGGGACAGGGCGATTCACCCCTCCACTTT